The 19 T cell receptor beta chains presented below share a single source sample, sequenced in a study of a mutant IDH1 vaccine in newly diagnosed glioma (dated by TCRdb to about 2021). What the time point label conveys for this sample: week 35, safety follow-up. A 20-mer mutant IDH1 peptide at 300 micrograms in Montanide made up each vaccine dose, which was injected subcutaneously together with topical imiquimod. Libraries came from the immunoSEQ multiplex PCR assay. TCRdb re-hosts the immuneACCESS table, in-frame sequences only. Its copies lack some clones; in the studies checked, an unresolved V gene accounts for under half of them, and the cause for the rest is not known. Within this sample are fewer than 70,000 clones, with 70% to 90% of them counted one time only. Roughly 2% of the sample belongs to the ten largest clones. Which antigens these TCRs recognize remains unknown. The starting material was PBMCs, obtained from a glioma patient whose treatment included an IDH1 peptide vaccine. These receptors were taken from a man aged 25-40 years with glioma.

V usage is TRBV29-1 and J usage is TRBJ1-2, with D maybe TRBD1 (6 bases). The CDR3 has 11 residues. Germline lookup yields CDR1 SQVTM and CDR2 ANQGSEA. The V end lost 6 bases, the J end lost 6 bases, and 11 bases lay between the germline ends. CDR3 DNA: TGCAGCGTGGCGGGGGGCGATGGCTACACCTTC. It yields the protein CSVAGGDGYTF. Together with reference TRBV29-1 and TRBJ1-2, the CDR3 gives the full variable domain: SAVISQKPSRDICQRGTSLTIQCQVDSQVTMMFWYRQQPGQSLTLIATANQGSEATYESGFVIDKFPISRPNLTFSTLTVSNMSPEDSSIYLCSVAGGDGYTFGSGTRLTVV.

The V gene is TRBV5-5, the J gene TRBJ1-2; 9 bases align to TRBD1. In germline, CDR1 is SGHKS, CDR2 YYEKEE (reference sequence). Trimming at V came to 2 bases and at J to 5 bases, leaving 1 base not matched to a gene. The CDR3 sequence is 13 residues long. This CDR3 reads CASSFGTGYGYTF. The CDR3 DNA reads as TGTGCCAGCAGCTTCGGGACAGGGTATGGCTACACCTTC.

The gene calls are TRBV18 and TRBJ1-5; 7 bases fit TRBD1. Per germline, CDR1 KGHSH and CDR2 LQKENI. V lost 6 bases to trimming and J lost 2 bases; unmatched junction nucleotides: 4. The CDR3 consists of 14 residues. The CDR3 nucleotides read TGTGCCAGCTCCCTAGGACAGGGCAATCAGCCCCAGCATTTT. Amino acid sequence: CASSLGQGNQPQHF. Variable domain in full (rest from reference TRBV18 and TRBJ1-5): NAGVMQNPRHLVRRRGQEARLRCSPMKGHSHVYWYRQLPEEGLKFMVYLQKENIIDESGMPKERFSAEFPKEGPSILRIQQVVRGDSAAYFCASSLGQGNQPQHFGDGTRLSIL.

This chain joins TRBV19 and TRBJ2-7, with no clear D. The CDR3 covers 12 residues. V was clipped by 4 bases and J by 2 bases, with 6 bases between them. Germline V gene sequence: CDR1 LNHDA, CDR2 SQIVND (reference sequence). Written as DNA, the CDR3 is TGTGCCAGTAGTAAGGGCCCCTACGAGCAGTACTTC. Translation gives CASSKGPYEQYF. The variable domain in full, with the rest retrieved from reference TRBV19 and TRBJ2-7, is DGGITQSPKYLFRKEGQNVTLSCEQNLNHDAMYWYRQDPGQGLRLIYYSQIVNDFQKGDIAEGYSVSREKKESFPLTVTSAQKNPTAFYLCASSKGPYEQYFGPGTRLTVT.

This chain connects TRBV28 to TRBJ1-5, with D uncertain. The CDR3 has 15 amino acids. The germline CDR1 and CDR2 sequences are MDHEN and SYDVKM. The V end was cut by 5 bases, the J end by 7 bases, with 18 bases between. DNA of the CDR3: TGTGCCAGCAGTCCCCCCTGGGGAGAAGGGCAGCCCCAGCATTTT. This sequence encodes CASSPPWGEGQPQHF.

The V call is TRBV28, the J call TRBJ2-1; a possible D gene is TRBD2 (6 bases). There are 15 residues in the CDR3. The germline V and J ends were trimmed by 6 bases and 0 bases, with 12 bases remaining between them. Germline assignment: CDR1 MDHEN and CDR2 SYDVKM. This CDR3 is CASRRTMSSYNEQFF. The CDR3 DNA reads as TGTGCCAGCAGGAGGACTATGAGCTCCTACAATGAGCAGTTCTTC.

The gene calls are TRBV19 and TRBJ1-1; D is unresolved. The V and J ends lost 3 bases and 8 bases respectively, with 13 bases between them. The CDR3 sequence is 13 residues long. CDR1 and CDR2 from the germline V gene are LNHDA and SQIVND (reference sequence). This chain's CDR3 is CASSITTRSEAFF. CDR3 DNA sequence: TGTGCCAGTAGTATTACAACCCGTTCCGAAGCTTTCTTT.

This clone came up a few times. The V call is TRBV2, the J call TRBJ2-7; D possibly corresponds to TRBD1 (6 bases). V gave up 0 bases and J gave up 2 bases, with 17 bases separating them. The CDR3 extends over 17 amino acids. From germline, CDR1 is SNHLY and CDR2 FYNNEI. Here the CDR3 DNA reads TGTGCCAGCAGTGAAGCGCTTGGGGGCCTCCTCGCCTACGAGCAGTACTTC. It is translated as CASSEALGGLLAYEQYF.

This clone is a singleton in its sample. V and J are TRBV9 and TRBJ2-2; the match to TRBD2 covers 12 bases. There are 19 residues in the CDR3. After removal of 0 bases from V and 6 bases from J, the junction contained 12 bases not matched to a gene. The germline CDR1 and CDR2 sequences are SGDLS and YYNGEE. The CDR3 here is CASSVVPSGGAGFSGELFF. CDR3 nucleotide sequence: TGTGCCAGCAGCGTAGTCCCTAGCGGGGGGGCTGGCTTTTCCGGGGAGCTGTTTTTT.

J is TRBJ1-2 and V is TRBV28, with D tentatively TRBD1 (6 bases). CDR3 length: 16 amino acids. CDR1 MDHEN and CDR2 SYDVKM come from the germline V gene. V lost 1 base and J 2 bases, leaving 14 bases between the germline ends. CDR3 loop: CASSLYPDSFNYGYTF. DNA of the CDR3: TGTGCCAGCAGTTTATACCCGGACAGTTTCAACTATGGCTACACCTTC.

The chain employs TRBV2 and TRBJ2-5; possible D gene TRBD2, 5 bases. V was trimmed by 8 bases and J by 9 bases, leaving 16 bases between them. The germline CDR1 and CDR2 sequences are SNHLY and FYNNEI. The CDR3 consists of 12 residues. In nucleotides, the CDR3 is TGTGCCAGCTCCAGCCCCCTGGAGGCCCAGTACTTC. Protein product: CASSSPLEAQYF.

The chain combines TRBV7-2 with TRBJ2-5, with 12 nucleotides matching TRBD2. Germline CDR1 SGHTA, CDR2 FQGNSA. Trimming removed 3 bases from V and 3 bases from J; junction bases left unmatched: 2. CDR3 length: 15 amino acids. CDR3 sequence reads: CASSLTSGREETQYF. The DNA for the CDR3 is TGTGCCAGCAGCTTGACTAGCGGGAGAGAAGAGACCCAGTACTTC.

The J gene is TRBJ1-5, the V gene TRBV5-4; D remains ambiguous. Trimming left V 0 bases short and J 3 bases short, with 4 bases between. The CDR3 covers 13 residues. The V gene's germline CDR1 is SGHNT and CDR2 YYREEE (reference sequence). The CDR3 is CASSLDINQPQHF. The CDR3 nucleotides read TGTGCCAGCAGCTTGGACATCAATCAGCCCCAGCATTTT. Full variable domain (outside the CDR3, taken from reference TRBV5-4 and TRBJ1-5): ETGVTQSPTHLIKTRGQQVTLRCSSQSGHNTVSWYQQALGQGPQFIFQYYREEENGRGNFPPRFSGLQFPNYSSELNVNALELDDSALYLCASSLDINQPQHFGDGTRLSIL.

This chain joins TRBV30 and TRBJ2-7; no clear D. This CDR3 spans 12 amino acids. V was clipped by 2 bases and J by 1 base, with 6 bases between them. Germline V lookup: CDR1 GTSNPN, CDR2 SVGIG (reference sequence). Written as DNA, the CDR3 is TGTGCCTGGAGTTCGGGTTCCTACGAGCAGTACTTC. It yields the protein CAWSSGSYEQYF. Full variable domain (remainder filled in from reference TRBV30 and TRBJ2-7): SQTIHQWPATLVQPVGSPLSLECTVEGTSNPNLYWYRQAAGRGLQLLFYSVGIGQISSEVPQNLSASRPQDRQFILSSKKLLLSDSGFYLCAWSSGSYEQYFGPGTRLTVT.

The chain couples TRBV9 to TRBJ2-1, with 8 bases matching TRBD2. The CDR3 covers 16 residues. V trimming: 4 bases; J trimming: 1 base; junction bases outside the gene matches: 7. Germline lookup yields CDR1 SGDLS and CDR2 YYNGEE. This CDR3 is CASSLGAGGSYNEQFF. CDR3 DNA: TGTGCCAGCAGCCTAGGGGCGGGAGGATCCTACAATGAGCAGTTCTTC.

The J gene is TRBJ1-2, the V gene TRBV19; D is possibly TRBD1 (5 bases). Per the germline V gene, CDR1 is LNHDA and CDR2 is SQIVND (reference sequence). V dropped 9 bases and J dropped 2 bases, with 19 bases sitting between them. The CDR3 consists of 15 residues. CDR3 loop: CASRPIETANYGYTF. The DNA for the CDR3 is TGTGCCAGCCGGCCAATCGAGACAGCAAACTATGGCTACACCTTC.

The rearrangement uses TRBV29-1 and TRBJ2-3; TRBD2 is a possible D gene (6 bases). The CDR3 is 15 residues long. The V gene lost 2 bases and the J gene lost 5 bases, with 17 bases spanning the gap. Germline CDR1 SQVTM, CDR2 ANQGSEA. The CDR3 sequence: CSVERLGETGDTQYF. CDR3 bases: TGCAGCGTTGAAAGACTAGGAGAAACAGGAGATACGCAGTATTTT.

V usage is TRBV14 and J usage is TRBJ2-1; perhaps D is TRBD1 or TRBD2 (5 bases each). The CDR3 length is 15 residues. Trimming removed 3 bases at V and 5 bases at J, with 14 bases between. CDR1 is SGHDN, CDR2 FVKESK, per germline. The CDR3 bases are TGTGCCAGCAGCCAGCTGGGACCCAACGACAATGAGCAGTTCTTC. Translation gives CASSQLGPNDNEQFF.

This chain connects TRBV6-5 to TRBJ1-1; D uncertain. This CDR3 is 15 amino acids long. CDR1 is MNHEY and CDR2 is SVGAGI in the germline V gene. The V end was cut by 5 bases, the J end by 2 bases, with 15 bases between. The CDR3 DNA sequence: TGTGCCAGCAGTGTGAACTGGGGAGGAAACACTGAAGCTTTCTTT. Encoded protein: CASSVNWGGNTEAFF.